This TCR beta chain appears in the sequencing data of a study of cytomegalovirus exposure and HLA in healthy donors. The PCR had 60 Vbeta and 13 Jbeta primers. The assay was immunoSEQ multiplex PCR, and TCRdb's table has in-frame clones only and misses some. The sample lists more than 100,000 clones, roughly 79% seen once, with around 1.3% in the top ten. The CDR3 covers 13 residues. V dropped 2 bases and J dropped 11; count of bases not matched to a gene: 9. Germline CDR1 SGHNT, CDR2 YYREEE (reference sequence). This clone turned up a few times. The chain uses TRBV5-4 and TRBJ2-5; 7 bases agree with TRBD2. The sequenced material came from PBMCs. This clonotype was obtained from a woman in her thirties or forties in good health and CMV-seronegative. The CDR3 coding sequence is TGTGCCAGCAGCTTCTATTCCGTGCGGGAGCAGTACTTC. Its protein product is CASSFYSVREQYF.